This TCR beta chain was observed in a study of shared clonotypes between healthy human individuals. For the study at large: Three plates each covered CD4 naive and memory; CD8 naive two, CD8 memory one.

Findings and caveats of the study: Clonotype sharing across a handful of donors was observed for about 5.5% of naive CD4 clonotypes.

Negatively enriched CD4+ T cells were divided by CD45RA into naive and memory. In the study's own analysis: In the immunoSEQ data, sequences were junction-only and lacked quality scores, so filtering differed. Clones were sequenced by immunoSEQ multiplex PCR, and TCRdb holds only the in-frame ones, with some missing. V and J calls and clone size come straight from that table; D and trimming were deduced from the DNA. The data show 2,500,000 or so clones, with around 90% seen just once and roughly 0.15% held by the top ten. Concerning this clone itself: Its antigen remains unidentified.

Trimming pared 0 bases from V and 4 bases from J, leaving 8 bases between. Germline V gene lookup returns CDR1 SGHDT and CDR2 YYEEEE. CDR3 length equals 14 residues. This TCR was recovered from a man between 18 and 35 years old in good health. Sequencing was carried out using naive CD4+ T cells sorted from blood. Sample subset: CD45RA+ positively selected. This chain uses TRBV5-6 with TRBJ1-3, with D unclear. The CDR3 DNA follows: TGTGCCAGCAGCTTGGCGGTTCGGGGAAACACCATATATTTT. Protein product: CASSLAVRGNTIYF.